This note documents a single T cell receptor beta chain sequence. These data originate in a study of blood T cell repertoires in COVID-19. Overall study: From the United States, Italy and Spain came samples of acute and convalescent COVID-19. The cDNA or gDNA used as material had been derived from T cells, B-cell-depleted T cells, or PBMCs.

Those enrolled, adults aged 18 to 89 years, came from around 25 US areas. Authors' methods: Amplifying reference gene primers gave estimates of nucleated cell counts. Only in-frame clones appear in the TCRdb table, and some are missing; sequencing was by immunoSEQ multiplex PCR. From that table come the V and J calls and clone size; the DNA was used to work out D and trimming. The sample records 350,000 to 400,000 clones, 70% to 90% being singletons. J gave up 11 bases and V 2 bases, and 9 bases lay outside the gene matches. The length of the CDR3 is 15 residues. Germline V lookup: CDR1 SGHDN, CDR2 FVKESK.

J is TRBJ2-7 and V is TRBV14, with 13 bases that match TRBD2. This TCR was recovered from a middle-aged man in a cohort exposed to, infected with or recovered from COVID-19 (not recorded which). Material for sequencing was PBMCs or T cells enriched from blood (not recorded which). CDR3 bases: TGTGCCAGCAGCCAATCCGGACTAGCGGGAGCATTAAAGTACTTC. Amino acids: CASSQSGLAGALKYF.